What follows are 2 T cell receptor beta chains derived from one specimen sequenced in a study of Ad26.COV2.S vaccination and SARS-CoV-2 variants. Repertoires were generated with immunoSEQ multiplex PCR, while TCRdb's copy carries only in-frame clones and drops some. Of 300,000 to 350,000 clones listed, 88% are singletons. Indicated treatment: roughly 18 received Ad26.COV2.S at low or high dose, single or two shots; about 5 received placebo; per-sample allocation not given. Specimens were obtained on day 63 following the first vaccine or placebo injection. Here the sequenced sample was peripheral blood, taken in a trial of Ad26.COV2.S vaccine versus placebo. The source is a person aged 18-60 years who received the Ad26.COV2.S COVID-19 vaccine or a placebo.

V gene TRBV5-4 combines with J gene TRBJ2-1, with TRBD1 identical over 8 bases. This CDR3 contains 15 residues. Germline V gene data show CDR1 as SGHNT and CDR2 as YYREEE (reference sequence). The ends lost 4 bases at V and 6 bases at J; junction bases unmatched: 9. The CDR3, as DNA: TGTGCCAGCAGCGCGGACAGGGATACGGGCAATGAGCAGTTCTTC. This codes for CASSADRDTGNEQFF.

V usage is TRBV10-1 and J usage is TRBJ1-2; D is unresolved. Between the trimmed V and J ends, which lost 6 bases and 11 bases, there was a span of 7 bases. The germline V gene encodes CDR1 WNHNN and CDR2 SYGVQD (reference sequence). The CDR3 has 9 amino acids. The CDR3 reads CASRRVYTF. CDR3 nucleotide sequence: TGCGCCAGCAGGCGGGTTTACACCTTC.